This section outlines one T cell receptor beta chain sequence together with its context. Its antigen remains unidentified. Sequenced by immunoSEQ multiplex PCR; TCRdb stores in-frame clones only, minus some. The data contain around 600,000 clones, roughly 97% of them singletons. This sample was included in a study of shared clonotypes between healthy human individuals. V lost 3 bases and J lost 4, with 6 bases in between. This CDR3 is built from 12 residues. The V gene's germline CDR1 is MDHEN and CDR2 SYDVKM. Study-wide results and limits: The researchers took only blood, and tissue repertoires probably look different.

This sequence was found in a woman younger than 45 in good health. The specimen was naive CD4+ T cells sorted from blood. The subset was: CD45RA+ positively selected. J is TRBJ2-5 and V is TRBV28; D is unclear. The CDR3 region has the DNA TGTGCCAGCAGTTTTGGAGCAGAGACCCAGTACTTC. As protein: CASSFGAETQYF.